This TCR beta chain is drawn from a study of Ad26.COV2.S vaccination and SARS-CoV-2 variants. Trimming left V 8 bases short and J 0 bases short, with 7 bases between. Germline V gives CDR1 KGHDR, CDR2 SFDVKD. The CDR3 contains 13 residues. Concerning this clone: What it binds is unknown.

Study-level findings and limits: The TCR-based breadth and depth measures might underestimate overall T cell responses.

The protocol was immunoSEQ multiplex PCR, while the TCRdb copy is restricted to in-frame clones and leaves out a portion. The sample lists roughly 380,000 clones; under 95% were seen once. The sequenced sample was peripheral blood, obtained after recovery from COVID-19. The gene calls are TRBV24-1 and TRBJ2-4, with D hard to call. The TCR sequence derives from a human donor who had recovered from COVID-19. The DNA of the CDR3 is TGTGCCACCATGCAGCTAGCCAAAAACATTCAGTACTTC. Its protein product is CATMQLAKNIQYF.